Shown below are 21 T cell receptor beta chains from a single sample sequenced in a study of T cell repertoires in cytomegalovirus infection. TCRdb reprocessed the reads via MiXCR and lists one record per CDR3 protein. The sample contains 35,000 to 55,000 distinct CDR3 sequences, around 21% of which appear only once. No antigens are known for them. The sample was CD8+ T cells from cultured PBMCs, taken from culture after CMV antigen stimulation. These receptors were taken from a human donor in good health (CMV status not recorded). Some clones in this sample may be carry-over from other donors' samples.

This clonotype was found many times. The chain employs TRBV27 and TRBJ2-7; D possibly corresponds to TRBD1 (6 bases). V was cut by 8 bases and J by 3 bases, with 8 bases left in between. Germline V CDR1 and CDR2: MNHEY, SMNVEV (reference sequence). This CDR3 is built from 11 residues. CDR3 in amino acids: CASEDSYEQYF. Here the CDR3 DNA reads TGTGCCAGCGAGGACAGCTACGAGCAGTACTTC.

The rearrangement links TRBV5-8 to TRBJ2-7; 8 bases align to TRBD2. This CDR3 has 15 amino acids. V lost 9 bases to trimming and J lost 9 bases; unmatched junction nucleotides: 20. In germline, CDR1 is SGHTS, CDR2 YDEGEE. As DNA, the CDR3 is TGTGCCAACACGCTCTCGGGCAACGGGGGGGGACGGCAGTACTTC. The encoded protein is CANTLSGNGGGRQYF.

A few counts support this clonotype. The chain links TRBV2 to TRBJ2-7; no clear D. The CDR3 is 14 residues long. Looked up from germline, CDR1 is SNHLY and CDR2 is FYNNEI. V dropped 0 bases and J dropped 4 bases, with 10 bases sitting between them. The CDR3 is CASSEAQYTYEQYF. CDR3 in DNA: TGTGCCAGCAGTGAAGCGCAGTACACATACGAGCAGTACTTC.

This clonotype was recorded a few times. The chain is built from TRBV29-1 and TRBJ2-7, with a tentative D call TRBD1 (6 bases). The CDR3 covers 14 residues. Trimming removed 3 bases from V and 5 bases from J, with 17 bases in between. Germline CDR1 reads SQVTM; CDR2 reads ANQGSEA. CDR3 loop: CSVEGLGGSDEQYF. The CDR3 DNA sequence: TGCAGCGTTGAGGGGCTAGGGGGAAGCGACGAGCAGTACTTC.

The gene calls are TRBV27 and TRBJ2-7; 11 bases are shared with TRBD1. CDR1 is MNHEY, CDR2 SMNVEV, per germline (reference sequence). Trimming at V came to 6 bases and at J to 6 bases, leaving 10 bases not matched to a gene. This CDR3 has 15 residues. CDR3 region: CASSKSGTGGIEQYF. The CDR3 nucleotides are TGTGCCAGCAGCAAATCCGGGACAGGGGGTATCGAGCAGTACTTC.

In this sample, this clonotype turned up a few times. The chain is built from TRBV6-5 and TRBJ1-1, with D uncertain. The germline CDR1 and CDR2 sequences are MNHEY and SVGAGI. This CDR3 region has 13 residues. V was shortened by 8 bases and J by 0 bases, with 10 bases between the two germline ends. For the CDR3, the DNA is TGTGCCAGCCGGCCTTCCATGAACACTGAAGCTTTCTTT. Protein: CASRPSMNTEAFF.

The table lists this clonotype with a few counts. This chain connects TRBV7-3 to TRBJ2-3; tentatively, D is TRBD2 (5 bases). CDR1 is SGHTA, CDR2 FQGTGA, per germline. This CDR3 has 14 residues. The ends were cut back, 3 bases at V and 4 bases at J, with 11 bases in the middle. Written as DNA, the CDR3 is TGTGCCAGCAGCTTCGGACTTGCCGCAGATACGCAGTATTTT. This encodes CASSFGLAADTQYF.

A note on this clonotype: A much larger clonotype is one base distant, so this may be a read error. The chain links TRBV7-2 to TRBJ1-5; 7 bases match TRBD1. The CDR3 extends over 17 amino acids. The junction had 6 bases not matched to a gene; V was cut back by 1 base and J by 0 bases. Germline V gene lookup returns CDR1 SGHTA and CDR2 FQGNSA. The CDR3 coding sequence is TGTGCCAGCAGCTTAGAAGATACAGGGGTTAGCAATCAGCCCCAGCATTTT. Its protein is CASSLEDTGVSNQPQHF.

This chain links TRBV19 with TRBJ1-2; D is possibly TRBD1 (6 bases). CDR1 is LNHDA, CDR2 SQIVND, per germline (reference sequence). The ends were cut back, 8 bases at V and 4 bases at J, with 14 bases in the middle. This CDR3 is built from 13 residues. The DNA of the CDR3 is TGTGCCAGTTCTGACAGGTCTAGCTATGGCTACACCTTC. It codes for CASSDRSSYGYTF. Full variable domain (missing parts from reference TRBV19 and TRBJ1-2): DGGITQSPKYLFRKEGQNVTLSCEQNLNHDAMYWYRQDPGQGLRLIYYSQIVNDFQKGDIAEGYSVSREKKESFPLTVTSAQKNPTAFYLCASSDRSSYGYTFGSGTRLTVV.

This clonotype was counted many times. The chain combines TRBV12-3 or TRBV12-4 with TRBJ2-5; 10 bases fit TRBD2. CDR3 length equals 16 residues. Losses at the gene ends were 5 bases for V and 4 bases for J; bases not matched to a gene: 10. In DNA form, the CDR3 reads TGTGCCAGCAGTGCCCGGGTAGCGGGAGGCGGAGAGACCCAGTACTTC. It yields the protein CASSARVAGGGETQYF.

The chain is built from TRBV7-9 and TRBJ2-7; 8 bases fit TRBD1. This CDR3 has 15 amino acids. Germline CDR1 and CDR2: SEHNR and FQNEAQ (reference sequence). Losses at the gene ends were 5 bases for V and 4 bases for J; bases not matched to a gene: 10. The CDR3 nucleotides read TGTGCCAGCAGCCTGGGACAGGCAGGGCCTTACGAGCAGTACTTC. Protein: CASSLGQAGPYEQYF.

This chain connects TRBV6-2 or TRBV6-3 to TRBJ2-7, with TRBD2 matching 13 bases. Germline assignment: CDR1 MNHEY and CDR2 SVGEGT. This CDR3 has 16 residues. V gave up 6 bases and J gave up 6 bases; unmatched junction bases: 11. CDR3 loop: CASSSLAGGPASEQYF. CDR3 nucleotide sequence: TGTGCCAGCAGCTCACTAGCGGGGGGGCCAGCGAGCGAGCAGTACTTC.

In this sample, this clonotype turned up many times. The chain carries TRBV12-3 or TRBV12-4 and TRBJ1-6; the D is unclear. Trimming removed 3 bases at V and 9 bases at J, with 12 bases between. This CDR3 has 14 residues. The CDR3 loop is CASSFIGPGSPLHF. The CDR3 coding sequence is TGTGCCAGCAGTTTTATCGGTCCAGGTTCACCCCTCCACTTT.

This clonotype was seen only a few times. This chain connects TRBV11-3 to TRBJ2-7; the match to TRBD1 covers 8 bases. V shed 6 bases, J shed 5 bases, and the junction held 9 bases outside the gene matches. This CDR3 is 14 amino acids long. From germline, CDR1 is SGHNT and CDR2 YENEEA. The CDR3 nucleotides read TGTGCCAGCAGGCCAGGGGGCAGGGCCAACGAGCAGTACTTC. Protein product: CASRPGGRANEQYF. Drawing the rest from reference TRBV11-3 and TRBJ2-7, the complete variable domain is EAGVVQSPRYKIIEKKQPVAFWCNPISGHNTLYWYLQNLGQGPELLIRYENEEAVDDSQLPKDRFSAERLKGVDSTLKIQPAELGDSAVYLCASRPGGRANEQYFGPGTRLTVT.

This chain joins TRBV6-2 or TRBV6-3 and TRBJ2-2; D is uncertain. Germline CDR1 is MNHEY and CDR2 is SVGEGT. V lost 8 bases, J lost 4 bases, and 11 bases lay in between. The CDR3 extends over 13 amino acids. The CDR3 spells CASHIVGTGELFF. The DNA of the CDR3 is TGTGCCAGCCATATTGTCGGCACCGGGGAGCTGTTTTTT.

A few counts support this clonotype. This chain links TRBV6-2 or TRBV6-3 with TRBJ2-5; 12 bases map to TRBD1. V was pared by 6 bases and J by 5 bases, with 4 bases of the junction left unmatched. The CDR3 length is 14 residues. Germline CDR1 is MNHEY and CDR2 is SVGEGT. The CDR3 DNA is TGTGCCAGCAGCTCGGGACAGGGGGCCGAGACCCAGTACTTC. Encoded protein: CASSSGQGAETQYF.

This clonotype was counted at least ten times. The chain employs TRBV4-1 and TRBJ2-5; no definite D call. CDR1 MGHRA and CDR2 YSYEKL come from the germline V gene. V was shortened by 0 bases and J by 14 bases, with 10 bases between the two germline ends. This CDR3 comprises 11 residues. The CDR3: CASSQDLKVYF. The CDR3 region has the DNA TGCGCCAGCAGCCAAGATTTAAAGGTCTACTTC.

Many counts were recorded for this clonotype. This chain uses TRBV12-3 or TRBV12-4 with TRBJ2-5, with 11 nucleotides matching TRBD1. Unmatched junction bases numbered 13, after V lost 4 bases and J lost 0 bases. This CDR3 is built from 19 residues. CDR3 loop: CASSSGGRPGQGDQETQYF. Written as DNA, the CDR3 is TGTGCCAGCAGTTCCGGGGGCCGCCCGGGACAGGGGGACCAAGAGACCCAGTACTTC.

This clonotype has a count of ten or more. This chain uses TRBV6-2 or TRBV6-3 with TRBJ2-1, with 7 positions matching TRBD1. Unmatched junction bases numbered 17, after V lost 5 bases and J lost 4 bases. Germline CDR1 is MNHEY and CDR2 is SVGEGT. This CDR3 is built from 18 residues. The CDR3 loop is CASSTGLRRDSNYNEQFF. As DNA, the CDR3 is TGTGCCAGCAGTACGGGTCTCCGCCGGGACAGCAATTACAATGAGCAGTTCTTC.

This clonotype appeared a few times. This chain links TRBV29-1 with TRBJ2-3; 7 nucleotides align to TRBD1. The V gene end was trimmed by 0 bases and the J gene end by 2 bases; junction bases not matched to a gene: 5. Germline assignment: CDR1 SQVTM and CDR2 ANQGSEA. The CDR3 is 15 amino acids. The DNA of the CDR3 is TGCAGCGTTGAAGAGACAGGGCCTCCCACAGATACGCAGTATTTT. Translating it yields CSVEETGPPTDTQYF.

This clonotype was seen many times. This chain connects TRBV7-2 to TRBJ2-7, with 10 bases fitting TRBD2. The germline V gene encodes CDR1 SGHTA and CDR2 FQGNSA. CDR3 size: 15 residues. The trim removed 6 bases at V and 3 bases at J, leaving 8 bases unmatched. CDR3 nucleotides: TGTGCCAGCAGATCGGGACTAGCGTCACTCTACGAGCAGTACTTC. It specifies CASRSGLASLYEQYF.